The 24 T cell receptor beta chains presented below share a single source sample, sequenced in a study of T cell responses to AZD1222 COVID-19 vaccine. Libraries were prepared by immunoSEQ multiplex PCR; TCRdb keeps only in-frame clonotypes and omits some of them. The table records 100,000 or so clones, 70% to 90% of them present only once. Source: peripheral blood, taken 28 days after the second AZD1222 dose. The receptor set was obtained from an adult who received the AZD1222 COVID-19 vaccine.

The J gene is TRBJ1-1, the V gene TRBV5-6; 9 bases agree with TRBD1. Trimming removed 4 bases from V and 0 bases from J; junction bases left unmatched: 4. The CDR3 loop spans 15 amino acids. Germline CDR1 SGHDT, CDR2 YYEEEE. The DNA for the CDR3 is TGTGCCAGCAGCAGGGGACAGGGACTGAACACTGAAGCTTTCTTT. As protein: CASSRGQGLNTEAFF.

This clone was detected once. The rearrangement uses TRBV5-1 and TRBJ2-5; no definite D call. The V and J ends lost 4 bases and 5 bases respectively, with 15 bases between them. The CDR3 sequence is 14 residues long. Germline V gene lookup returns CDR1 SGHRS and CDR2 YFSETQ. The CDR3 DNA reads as TGCGCCAGCAGCCCCTCGGCCGTTGTGGAGACCCAGTACTTC. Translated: CASSPSAVVETQYF.

CDR3: CASSTAVTTDTQYF. In nucleotides, the CDR3 is TGTGCCAGTAGTACGGCCGTAACCACAGATACGCAGTATTTT. The V call is TRBV19, the J call TRBJ2-3; no clear D gene. This CDR3 has 14 amino acids. The V gene's germline CDR1 is LNHDA and CDR2 SQIVND (reference sequence). V was pared by 4 bases and J by 2 bases, with 10 bases between. The variable domain in full, with the rest retrieved from reference TRBV19 and TRBJ2-3, is DGGITQSPKYLFRKEGQNVTLSCEQNLNHDAMYWYRQDPGQGLRLIYYSQIVNDFQKGDIAEGYSVSREKKESFPLTVTSAQKNPTAFYLCASSTAVTTDTQYFGPGTRLTVL.

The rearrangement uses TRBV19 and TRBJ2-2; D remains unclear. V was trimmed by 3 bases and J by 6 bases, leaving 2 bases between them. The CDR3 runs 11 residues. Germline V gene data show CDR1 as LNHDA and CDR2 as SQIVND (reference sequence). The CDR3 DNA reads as TGTGCCAGTAGTATCCCCGGGGAGCTGTTTTTT. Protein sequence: CASSIPGELFF.

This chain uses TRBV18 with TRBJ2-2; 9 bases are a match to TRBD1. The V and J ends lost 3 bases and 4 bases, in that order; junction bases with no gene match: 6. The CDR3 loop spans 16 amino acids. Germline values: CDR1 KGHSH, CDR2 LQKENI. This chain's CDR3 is CASSPRQGGSTGELFF. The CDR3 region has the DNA TGTGCCAGCTCACCCAGACAGGGGGGGAGCACCGGGGAGCTGTTTTTT.

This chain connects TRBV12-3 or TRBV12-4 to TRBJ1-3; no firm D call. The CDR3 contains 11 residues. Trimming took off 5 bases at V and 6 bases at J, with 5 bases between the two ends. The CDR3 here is CASSLTNTIYF. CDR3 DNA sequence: TGTGCCAGCAGTCTTACAAACACCATATATTTT.

DNA for the CDR3: TGTGCCAGCAGCTCGCAAGCCTACGAGCAGTACTTC. It translates to CASSSQAYEQYF. The J gene is TRBJ2-7, the V gene TRBV3-1 (or the pseudogene TRBV3-2); D unclear. The CDR3 sequence is 12 residues long. V lost 5 bases and J lost 2, with 7 bases in between. CDR1 and CDR2 (germline): LGHDT, YNNKEL (reference sequence).

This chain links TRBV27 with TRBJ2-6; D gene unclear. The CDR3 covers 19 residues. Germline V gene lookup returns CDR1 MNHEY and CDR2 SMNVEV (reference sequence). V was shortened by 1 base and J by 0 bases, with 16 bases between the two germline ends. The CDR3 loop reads CASSLFSVGANSGANVLTF. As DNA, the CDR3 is TGTGCCAGCAGTTTATTCTCGGTGGGCGCCAACTCTGGGGCCAACGTCCTGACTTTC. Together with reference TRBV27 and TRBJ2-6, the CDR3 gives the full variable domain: EAQVTQNPRYLITVTGKKLTVTCSQNMNHEYMSWYRQDPGLGLRQIYYSMNVEVTDKGDVPEGYKVSRKEKRNFPLILESPSPNQTSLYFCASSLFSVGANSGANVLTFGAGSRLTVL.

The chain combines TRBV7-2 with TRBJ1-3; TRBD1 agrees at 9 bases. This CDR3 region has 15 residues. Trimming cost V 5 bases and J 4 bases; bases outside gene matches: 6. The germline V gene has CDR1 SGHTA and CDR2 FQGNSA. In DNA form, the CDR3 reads TGTGCCAGCAGCGAACAGGGGGCGTCGGGAAACACCATATATTTT. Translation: CASSEQGASGNTIYF.

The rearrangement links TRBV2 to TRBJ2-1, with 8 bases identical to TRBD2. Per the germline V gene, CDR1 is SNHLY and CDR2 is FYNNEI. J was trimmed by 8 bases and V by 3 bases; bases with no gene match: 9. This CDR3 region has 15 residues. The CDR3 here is CASSDRGTSIDEQFF. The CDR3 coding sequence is TGTGCCAGCAGTGATCGGGGGACTAGTATCGATGAGCAGTTCTTC.

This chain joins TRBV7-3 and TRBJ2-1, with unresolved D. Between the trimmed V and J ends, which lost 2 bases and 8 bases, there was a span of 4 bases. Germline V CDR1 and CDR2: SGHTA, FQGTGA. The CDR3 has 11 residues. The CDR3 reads CASSLGHEQFF. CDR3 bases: TGTGCCAGCAGCTTAGGCCATGAGCAGTTCTTC.

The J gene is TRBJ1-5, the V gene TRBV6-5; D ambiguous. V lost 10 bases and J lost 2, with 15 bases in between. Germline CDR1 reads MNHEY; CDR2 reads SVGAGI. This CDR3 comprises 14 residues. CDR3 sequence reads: CATKIIQGNQPQHF. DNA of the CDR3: TGTGCCACCAAGATCATTCAAGGCAATCAGCCCCAGCATTTT.

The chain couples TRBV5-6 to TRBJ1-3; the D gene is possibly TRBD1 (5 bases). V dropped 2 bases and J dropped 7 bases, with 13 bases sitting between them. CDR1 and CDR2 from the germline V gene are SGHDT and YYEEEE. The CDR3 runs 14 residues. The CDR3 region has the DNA TGTGCCAGCAGCTTCGGAGGGGTAGGGAACACCATATATTTT. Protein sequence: CASSFGGVGNTIYF. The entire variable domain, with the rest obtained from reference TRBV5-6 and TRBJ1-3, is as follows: DAGVTQSPTHLIKTRGQQVTLRCSPKSGHDTVSWYQQALGQGPQFIFQYYEEEERQRGNFPDRFSGHQFPNYSSELNVNALLLGDSALYLCASSFGGVGNTIYFGEGSWLTVV.

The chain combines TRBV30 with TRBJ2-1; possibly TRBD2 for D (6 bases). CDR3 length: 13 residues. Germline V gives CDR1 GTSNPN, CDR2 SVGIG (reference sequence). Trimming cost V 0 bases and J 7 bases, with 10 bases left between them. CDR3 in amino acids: CAWSVRRGNEQFF. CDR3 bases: TGTGCCTGGAGTGTACGCCGGGGGAATGAGCAGTTCTTC.

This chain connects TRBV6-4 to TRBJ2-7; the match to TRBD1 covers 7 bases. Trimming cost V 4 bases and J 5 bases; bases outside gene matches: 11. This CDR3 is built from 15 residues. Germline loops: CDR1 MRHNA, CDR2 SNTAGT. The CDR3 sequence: CASSGRDRVPHEQYF. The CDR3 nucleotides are TGTGCCAGCAGTGGGCGTGACAGGGTACCCCACGAGCAGTACTTC.

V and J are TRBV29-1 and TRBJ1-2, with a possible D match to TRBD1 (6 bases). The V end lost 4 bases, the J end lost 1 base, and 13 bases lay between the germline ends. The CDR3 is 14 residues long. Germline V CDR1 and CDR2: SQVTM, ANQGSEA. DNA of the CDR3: TGCAGCGTTGCCGGGGGGGCGGGTAACTATGGCTACACCTTC. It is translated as CSVAGGAGNYGYTF.

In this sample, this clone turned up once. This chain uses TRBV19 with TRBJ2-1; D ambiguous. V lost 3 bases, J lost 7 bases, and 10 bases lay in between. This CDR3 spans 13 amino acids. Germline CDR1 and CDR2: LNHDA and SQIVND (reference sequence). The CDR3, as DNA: TGTGCCAGTAGTATCTTGAGAGGAAATGAGCAGTTCTTC. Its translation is CASSILRGNEQFF.

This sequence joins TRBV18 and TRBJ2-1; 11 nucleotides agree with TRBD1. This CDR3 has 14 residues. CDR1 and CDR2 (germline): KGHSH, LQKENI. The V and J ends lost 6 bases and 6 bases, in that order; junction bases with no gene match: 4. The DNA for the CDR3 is TGTGCCAGCTCCGGACAGGGGGCAGGCAATGAGCAGTTCTTC. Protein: CASSGQGAGNEQFF.

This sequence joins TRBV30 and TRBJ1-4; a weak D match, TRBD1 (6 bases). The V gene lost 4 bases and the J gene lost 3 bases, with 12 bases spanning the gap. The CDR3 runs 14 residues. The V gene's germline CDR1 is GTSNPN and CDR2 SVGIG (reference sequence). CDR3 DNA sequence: TGTGCCTGGACGAGGGGGAAAGCTAATGAAAAACTGTTTTTT. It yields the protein CAWTRGKANEKLFF.

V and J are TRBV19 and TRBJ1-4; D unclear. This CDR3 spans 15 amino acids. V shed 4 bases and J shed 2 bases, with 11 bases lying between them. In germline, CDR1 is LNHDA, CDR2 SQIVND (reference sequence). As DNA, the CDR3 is TGTGCCAGTAGTACTCCGGGCGCCACTAATGAAAAACTGTTTTTT. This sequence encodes CASSTPGATNEKLFF.

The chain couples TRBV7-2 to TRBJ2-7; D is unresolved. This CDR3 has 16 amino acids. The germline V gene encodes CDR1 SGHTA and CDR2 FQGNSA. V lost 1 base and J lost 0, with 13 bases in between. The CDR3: CASSLENLAVSYEQYF. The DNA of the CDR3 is TGTGCCAGCAGCTTAGAAAACCTGGCAGTCTCCTACGAGCAGTACTTC.

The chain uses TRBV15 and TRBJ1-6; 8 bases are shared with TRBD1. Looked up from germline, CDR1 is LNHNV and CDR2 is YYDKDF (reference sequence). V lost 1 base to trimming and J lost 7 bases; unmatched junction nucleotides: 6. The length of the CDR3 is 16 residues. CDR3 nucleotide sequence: TGTGCCACCAGCAGAGGGATCGACAGGGGAAATTCACCCCTCCACTTT. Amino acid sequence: CATSRGIDRGNSPLHF.

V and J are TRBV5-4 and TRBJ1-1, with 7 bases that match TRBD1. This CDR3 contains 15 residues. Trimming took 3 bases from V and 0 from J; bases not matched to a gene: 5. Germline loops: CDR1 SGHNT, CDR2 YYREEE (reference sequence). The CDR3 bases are TGTGCCAGCAGCTCACAAGGGGGCCTGAACACTGAAGCTTTCTTT. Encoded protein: CASSSQGGLNTEAFF.

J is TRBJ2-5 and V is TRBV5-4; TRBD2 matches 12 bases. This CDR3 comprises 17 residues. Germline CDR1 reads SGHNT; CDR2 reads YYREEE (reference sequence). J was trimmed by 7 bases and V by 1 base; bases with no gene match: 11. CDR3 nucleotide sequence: TGTGCCAGCAGCTTGTCCCCCCTGACTAGCGGGGGAGGGACCCAGTACTTC. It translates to CASSLSPLTSGGGTQYF.